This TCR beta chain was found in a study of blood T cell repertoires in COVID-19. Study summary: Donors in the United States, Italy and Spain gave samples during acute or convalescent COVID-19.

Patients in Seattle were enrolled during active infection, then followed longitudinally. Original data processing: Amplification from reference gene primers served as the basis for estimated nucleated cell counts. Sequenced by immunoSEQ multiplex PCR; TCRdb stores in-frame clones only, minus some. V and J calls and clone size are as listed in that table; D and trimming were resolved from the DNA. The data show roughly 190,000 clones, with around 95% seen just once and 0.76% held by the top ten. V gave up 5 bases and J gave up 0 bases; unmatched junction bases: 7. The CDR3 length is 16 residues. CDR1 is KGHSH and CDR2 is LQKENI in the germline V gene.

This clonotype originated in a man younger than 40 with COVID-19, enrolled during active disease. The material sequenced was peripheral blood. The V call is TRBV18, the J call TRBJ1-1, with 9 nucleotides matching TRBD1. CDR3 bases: TGTGCCAGCTCATCGGGGACAGGGCTTATGAACACTGAAGCTTTCTTT. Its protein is CASSSGTGLMNTEAFF. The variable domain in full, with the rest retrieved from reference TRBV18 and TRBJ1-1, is NAGVMQNPRHLVRRRGQEARLRCSPMKGHSHVYWYRQLPEEGLKFMVYLQKENIIDESGMPKERFSAEFPKEGPSILRIQQVVRGDSAAYFCASSSGTGLMNTEAFFGQGTRLTVV.